This T cell receptor (beta chain) was found in a study of cytomegalovirus exposure and HLA in healthy donors. This clone appeared a single time. The PCR ran on 60 Vbeta and 13 Jbeta primers. This table comes from immunoSEQ multiplex PCR, and its TCRdb copy is limited to in-frame clones, with some not included. The sample includes around 200,000 clones, 70% to 75% of them seen just once. V shed 8 bases, J shed 4 bases, and the junction held 5 bases outside the gene matches. The germline gives CDR1 MNHEY, CDR2 SMNVEV (reference sequence). The CDR3 is 13 residues long. This receptor was taken from a man between 25 and 39 years old in good health and CMV-seropositive. Specimen: PBMCs. J is TRBJ2-7 and V is TRBV27, with TRBD2 matching 10 bases. As DNA, the CDR3 is TGTGCCAGCGGCCCTAGCGGGAGTTACGAGCAGTACTTC. Translated, it gives CASGPSGSYEQYF.